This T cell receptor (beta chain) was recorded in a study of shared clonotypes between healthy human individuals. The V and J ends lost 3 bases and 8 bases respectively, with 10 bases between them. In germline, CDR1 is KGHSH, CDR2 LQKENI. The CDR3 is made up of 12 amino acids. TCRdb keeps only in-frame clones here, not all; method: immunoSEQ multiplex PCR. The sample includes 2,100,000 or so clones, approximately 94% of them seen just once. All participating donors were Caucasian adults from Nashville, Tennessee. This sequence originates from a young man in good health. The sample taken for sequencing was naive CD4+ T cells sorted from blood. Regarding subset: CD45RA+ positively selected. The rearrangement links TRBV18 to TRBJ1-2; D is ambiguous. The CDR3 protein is CASSPDKAGYTF. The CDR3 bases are TGTGCCAGCTCACCCGATAAGGCCGGCTACACCTTC.